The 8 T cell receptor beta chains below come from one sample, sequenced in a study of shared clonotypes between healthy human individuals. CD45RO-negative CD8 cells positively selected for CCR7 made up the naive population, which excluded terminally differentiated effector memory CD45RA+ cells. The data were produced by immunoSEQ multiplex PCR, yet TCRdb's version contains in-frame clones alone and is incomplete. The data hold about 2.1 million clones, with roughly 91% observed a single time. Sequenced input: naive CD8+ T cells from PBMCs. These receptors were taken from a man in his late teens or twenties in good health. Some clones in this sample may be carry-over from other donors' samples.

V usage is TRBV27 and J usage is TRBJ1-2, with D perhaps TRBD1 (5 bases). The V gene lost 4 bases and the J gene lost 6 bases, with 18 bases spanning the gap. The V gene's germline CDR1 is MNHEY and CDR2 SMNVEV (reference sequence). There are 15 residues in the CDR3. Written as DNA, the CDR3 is TGTGCCAGCAGTTCATACAAGGAGGGGTCACATGGCTACACCTTC. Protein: CASSSYKEGSHGYTF.

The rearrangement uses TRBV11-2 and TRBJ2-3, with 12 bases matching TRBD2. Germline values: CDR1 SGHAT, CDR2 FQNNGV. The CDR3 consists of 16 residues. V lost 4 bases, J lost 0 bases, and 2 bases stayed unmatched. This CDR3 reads CASSSGLAGSTDTQYF. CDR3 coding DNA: TGTGCCAGCAGCTCGGGACTAGCGGGCAGCACAGATACGCAGTATTTT.

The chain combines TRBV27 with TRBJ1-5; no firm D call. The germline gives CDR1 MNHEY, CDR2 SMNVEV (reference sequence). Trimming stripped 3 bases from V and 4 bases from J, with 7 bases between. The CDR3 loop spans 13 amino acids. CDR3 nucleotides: TGTGCCAGCAGTTTTGGCACAAATCAGCCCCAGCATTTT. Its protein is CASSFGTNQPQHF.

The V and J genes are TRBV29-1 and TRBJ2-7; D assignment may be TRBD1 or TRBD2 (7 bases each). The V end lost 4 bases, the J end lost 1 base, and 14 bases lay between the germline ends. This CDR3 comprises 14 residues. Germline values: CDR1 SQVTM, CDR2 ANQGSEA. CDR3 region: CSVVGGGASYEQYF. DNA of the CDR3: TGCAGCGTTGTGGGAGGGGGCGCATCCTACGAGCAGTACTTC.

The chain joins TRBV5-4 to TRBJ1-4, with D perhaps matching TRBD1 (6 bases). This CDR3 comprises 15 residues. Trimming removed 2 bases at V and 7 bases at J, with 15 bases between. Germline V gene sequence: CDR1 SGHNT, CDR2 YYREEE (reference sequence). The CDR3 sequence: CASSFFGGSVEKLFF. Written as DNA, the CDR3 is TGTGCCAGCAGCTTTTTCGGGGGCTCGGTTGAAAAACTGTTTTTT.

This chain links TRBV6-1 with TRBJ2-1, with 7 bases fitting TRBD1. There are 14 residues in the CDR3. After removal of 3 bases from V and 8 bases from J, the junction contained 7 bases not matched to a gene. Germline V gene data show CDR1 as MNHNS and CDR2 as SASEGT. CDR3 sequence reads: CASSDARQGHEQFF. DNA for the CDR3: TGTGCCAGCAGTGACGCCCGACAGGGACATGAGCAGTTCTTC.

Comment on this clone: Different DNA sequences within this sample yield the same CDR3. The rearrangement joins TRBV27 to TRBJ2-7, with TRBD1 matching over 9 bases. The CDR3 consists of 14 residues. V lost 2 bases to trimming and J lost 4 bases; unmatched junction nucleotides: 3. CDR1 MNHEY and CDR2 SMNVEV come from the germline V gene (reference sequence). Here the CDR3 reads CASSLAGTGYEQYF. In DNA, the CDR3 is TGTGCCAGCAGTTTAGCTGGGACAGGGTACGAGCAGTACTTC.

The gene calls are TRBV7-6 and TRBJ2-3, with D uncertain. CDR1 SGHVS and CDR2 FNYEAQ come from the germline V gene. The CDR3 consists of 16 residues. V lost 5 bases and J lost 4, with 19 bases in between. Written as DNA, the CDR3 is TGTGCCAGCAGCCCACCCCGTAGCCATGGTGCAGATACGCAGTATTTT. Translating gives CASSPPRSHGADTQYF.